Sequencing of this TCR beta chain was carried out in a study of blood T cell repertoires in COVID-19. Turning to the study itself: The samples span acute and convalescent COVID-19 from the United States, Italy and Spain.

Repertoires were generated with immunoSEQ multiplex PCR, while TCRdb's copy carries only in-frame clones and drops some. The sample lists 200,000 to 250,000 clones; 86% were seen once. Germline lookup yields CDR1 SGHTA and CDR2 FQGNSA. CDR3 length: 17 amino acids. V lost 0 bases to trimming and J lost 5 bases; unmatched junction nucleotides: 13. Clinical history as reported by participants underpinned cohort assignment. Sequenced material: PBMCs or T cells enriched from blood (not recorded which). This chain connects TRBV7-2 to TRBJ2-7; 7 nucleotides line up with TRBD2. This clonotype was obtained from a woman in her forties or fifties in a cohort exposed to, infected with or recovered from COVID-19 (not recorded which). The CDR3 DNA is TGTGCCAGCAGCTTAGCTCGCCTACTTGGGGGGGTTGACGAGCAGTACTTC. This sequence encodes CASSLARLLGGVDEQYF.